The clone carrying this T cell receptor beta chain was seen only a few times. Its antigen is currently unknown. Donors ranged from 6 to 90 years old and were healthy Caucasians in Russia. V shed 3 bases and J 4 bases; nucleotides not matched to a gene: 7. The CDR3 is made up of 16 amino acids. The data belong to a study of blood T cells in healthy people across ages. Overall study: Per two T cells, template switching captured roughly one barcoded beta molecule.

Points from the study as a whole: In long-lived donors, naive CD4+ cell counts and diversity exceeded those of aged donors. Across the age range, TCR beta diversity per million T cells fell in a roughly linear way.

Together with a sample-barcoded 5' primer, a J-beta primer mix was included in a second PCR lasting about 6 to 11 cycles. MiXCR, applied by TCRdb to the 5' RACE reads, yields one record per CDR3 protein. The table has about 670,000 distinct CDR3 sequences, over 40% seen once. The rearrangement joins TRBV12-3 or TRBV12-4 to TRBJ2-2; 8 nucleotides match TRBD2. The receptor's source is a woman over 75 in good health. The sample comprised blood. This CDR3 is CASSFTSGPSTGELFF. CDR3 DNA: TGTGCCAGCAGTTTCACTAGCGGTCCCTCCACCGGGGAGCTGTTTTTT.